This T cell receptor beta chain came from a study of T cells after yellow fever vaccination. Study overall: Low-cell-number fractions underwent preparation using SMART-Seq v4 Ultra Low Input.

Study-wide findings and caveats: Most primary-vaccination clones recurred post-booster (roughly 96% CD4, 88% CD8).

This clonotype was found many times. Its antigen is unknown. The CDR3 extends over 15 amino acids. The V and J ends lost 6 bases and 5 bases, in that order; junction bases with no gene match: 8. Germline V gene sequence: CDR1 MNHEY, CDR2 SVGAGI. TCRdb itself ran the 5' RACE reads through MiXCR, one entry per CDR3 protein. This table has about 300,000 distinct CDR3 sequences, 3.5% to 4.5% appearing once. Specimen: PBMCs, collected 5 days after the yellow fever booster vaccination. The clonotype was recovered from a man aged 18 to 29 who received the YFV17D yellow fever vaccine. J is TRBJ2-7 and V is TRBV6-5; 12 nucleotides agree with TRBD1. The DNA of the CDR3 is TGTGCCAGCAGGAGATCCGGGACAGGGGGCCACGAGCAGTACTTC. This sequence encodes CASRRSGTGGHEQYF.